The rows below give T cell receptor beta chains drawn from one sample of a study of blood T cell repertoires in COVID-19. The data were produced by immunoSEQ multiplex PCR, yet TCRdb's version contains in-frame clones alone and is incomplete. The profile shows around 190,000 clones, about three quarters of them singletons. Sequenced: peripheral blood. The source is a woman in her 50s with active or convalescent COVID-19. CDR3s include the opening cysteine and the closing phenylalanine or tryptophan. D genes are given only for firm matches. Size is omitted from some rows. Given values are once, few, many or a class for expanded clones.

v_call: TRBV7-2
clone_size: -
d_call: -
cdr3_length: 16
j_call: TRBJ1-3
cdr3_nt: TGTGCCAGCAGCTCTAGGACAGTTTCCTCTGGAAACACCATATATTTT
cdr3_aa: CASSSRTVSSGNTIYF

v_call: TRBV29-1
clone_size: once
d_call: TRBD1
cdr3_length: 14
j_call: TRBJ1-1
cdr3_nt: TGCAGCGTTGGATGGACAGGGATGAACACTGAAGCTTTCTTT
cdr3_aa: CSVGWTGMNTEAFF

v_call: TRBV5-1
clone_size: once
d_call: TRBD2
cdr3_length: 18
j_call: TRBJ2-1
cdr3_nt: TGCGCCAGCAGCTTGACGACGTGGCGGGGGGGCCGGGACAATGAGCAGTTCTTC
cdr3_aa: CASSLTTWRGGRDNEQFF

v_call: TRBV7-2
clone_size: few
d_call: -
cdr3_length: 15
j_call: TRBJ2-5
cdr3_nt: TGTGCCAGCAGCTTGGGGGGGGCGGGCCAAGAGACCCAGTACTTC
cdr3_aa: CASSLGGAGQETQYF

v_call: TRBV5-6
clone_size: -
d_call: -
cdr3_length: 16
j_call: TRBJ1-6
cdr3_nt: TGTGCCAGCAGCTTGGTTAGGAGCTCCTATAATTCACCCCTCCACTTT
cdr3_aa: CASSLVRSSYNSPLHF

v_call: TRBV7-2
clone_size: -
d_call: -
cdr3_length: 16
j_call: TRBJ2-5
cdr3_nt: TGTGCCAGCAGCTTAGCGGGACAAACGTCGGGGGAGACCCAGTACTTC
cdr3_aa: CASSLAGQTSGETQYF

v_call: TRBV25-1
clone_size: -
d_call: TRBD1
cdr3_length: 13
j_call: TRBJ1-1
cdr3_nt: TGTGCCAGCAGCCACTCAGGGGGAACTGAAGCTTTCTTT
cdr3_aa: CASSHSGGTEAFF

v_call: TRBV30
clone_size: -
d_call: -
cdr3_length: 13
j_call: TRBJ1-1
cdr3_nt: TGTGCCTGGAGAGGGCAGGGGATCACTGAAGCTTTCTTT
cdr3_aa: CAWRGQGITEAFF

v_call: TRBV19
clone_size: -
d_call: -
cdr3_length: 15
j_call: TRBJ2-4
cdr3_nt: TGTGCCAGTAGTATGAGGGAAAAAGCCAAAAACATTCAGTACTTC
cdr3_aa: CASSMREKAKNIQYF

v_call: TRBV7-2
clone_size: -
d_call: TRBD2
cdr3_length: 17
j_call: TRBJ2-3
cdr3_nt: TGTGCCAGCAGCTTTGGACTAGCGGGAGGGGGAACAGATACGCAGTATTTT
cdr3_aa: CASSFGLAGGGTDTQYF

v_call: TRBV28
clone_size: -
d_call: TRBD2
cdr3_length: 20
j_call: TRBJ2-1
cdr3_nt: TGTGCCAGCAGCTCCGTGGGAGGGCGAAGTACCAGCGGGAGCTGGAACGAGCAGTTCTTC
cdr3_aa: CASSSVGGRSTSGSWNEQFF

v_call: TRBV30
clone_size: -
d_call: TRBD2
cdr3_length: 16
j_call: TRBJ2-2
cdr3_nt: TGTGCCTGGAGGAAGCGGGGGGCATCGAACACCGGGGAGCTGTTTTTT
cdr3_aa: CAWRKRGASNTGELFF

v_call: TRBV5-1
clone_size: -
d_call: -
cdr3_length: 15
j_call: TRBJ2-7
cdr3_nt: TGCGCCAGCAGCCTTGACAGGTCTACTATATACGAGCAGTACTTC
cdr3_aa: CASSLDRSTIYEQYF

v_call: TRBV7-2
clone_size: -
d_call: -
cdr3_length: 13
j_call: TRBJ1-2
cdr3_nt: TGTGCCAGCAAGCTATTTACAGGGTATGGCTACACCTTC
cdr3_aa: CASKLFTGYGYTF

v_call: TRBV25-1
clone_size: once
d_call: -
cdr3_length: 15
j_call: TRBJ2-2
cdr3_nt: TGTGCCAGCAGTGACCTGACAAGGAACACCGGGGAGCTGTTTTTT
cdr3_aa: CASSDLTRNTGELFF

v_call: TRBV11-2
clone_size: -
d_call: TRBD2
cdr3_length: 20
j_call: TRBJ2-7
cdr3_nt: TGTGCCAGCAGCTTAGATATCGGGGCTAGCGGGGGGGCAGGCTCCTACGAGCAGTACTTC
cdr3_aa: CASSLDIGASGGAGSYEQYF

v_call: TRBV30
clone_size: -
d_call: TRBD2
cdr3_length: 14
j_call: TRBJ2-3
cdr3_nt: TGTGCCTCGGGACTAGCGGGAAACACAGATACGCAGTATTTT
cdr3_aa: CASGLAGNTDTQYF

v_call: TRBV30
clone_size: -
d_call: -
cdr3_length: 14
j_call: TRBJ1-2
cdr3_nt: TGTGCCTGGAGTGTACTACAGGGTAATTATGGCTACACCTTC
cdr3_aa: CAWSVLQGNYGYTF

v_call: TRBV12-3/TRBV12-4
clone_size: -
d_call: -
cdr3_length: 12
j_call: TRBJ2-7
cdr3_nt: TGTGCCAGCAATATGGGGGCGGAAGAGCAGTACTTC
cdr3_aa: CASNMGAEEQYF

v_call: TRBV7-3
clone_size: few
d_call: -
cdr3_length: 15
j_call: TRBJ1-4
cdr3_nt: TGTGCCAGCAGCCCTACAGGGTTCCCCTCGGAAAAACTGTTTTTT
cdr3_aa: CASSPTGFPSEKLFF

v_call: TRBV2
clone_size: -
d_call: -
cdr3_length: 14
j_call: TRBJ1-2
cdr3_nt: TGTGCCAGCAGTGTAGGGGGAACTAACTATGGCTACACCTTC
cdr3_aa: CASSVGGTNYGYTF

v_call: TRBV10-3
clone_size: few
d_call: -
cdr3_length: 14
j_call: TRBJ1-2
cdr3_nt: TGTGCCATCAGTGAGTCTAACAGGGTCCATGGCTACACCTTC
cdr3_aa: CAISESNRVHGYTF

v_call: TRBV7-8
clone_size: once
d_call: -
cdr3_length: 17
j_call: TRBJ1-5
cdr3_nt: TGTGCCAGCAGCTTCGGAACGGGACTCAATAGCAATCAGCCCCAGCATTTT
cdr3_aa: CASSFGTGLNSNQPQHF

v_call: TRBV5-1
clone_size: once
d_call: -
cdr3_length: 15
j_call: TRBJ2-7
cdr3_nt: TGCGCCAGCAGCTTGGGCCACGGCGGCTCCTACGAGCAGTACTTC
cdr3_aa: CASSLGHGGSYEQYF

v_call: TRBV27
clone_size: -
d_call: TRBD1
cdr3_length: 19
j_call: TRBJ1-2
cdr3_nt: TGTGCCAGCAGTTCCAGCCTGGTCACCCGGACAGGGGAAACGGGAGGCTACACCTTC
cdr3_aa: CASSSSLVTRTGETGGYTF

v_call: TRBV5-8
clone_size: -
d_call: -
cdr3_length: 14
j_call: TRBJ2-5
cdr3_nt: TGTGCCAGCAGCTCTACAGGGCAAGGAGAGACCCAGTACTTC
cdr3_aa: CASSSTGQGETQYF

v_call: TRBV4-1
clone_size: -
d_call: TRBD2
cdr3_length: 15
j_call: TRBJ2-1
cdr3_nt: TGCGCCAGCAGCCAAGAGGGGGGGGGCTACAATGAGCAGTTCTTC
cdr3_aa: CASSQEGGGYNEQFF

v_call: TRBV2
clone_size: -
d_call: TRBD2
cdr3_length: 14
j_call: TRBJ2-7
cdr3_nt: TGTGCCAGCAGGCCCCGGGACTACAACTACGAGCAGTACTTC
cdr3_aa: CASRPRDYNYEQYF

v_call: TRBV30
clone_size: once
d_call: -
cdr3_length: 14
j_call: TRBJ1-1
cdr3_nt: TGTGCCTGGAGTACGGGGGGTTTGTACACTGAAGCTTTCTTT
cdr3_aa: CAWSTGGLYTEAFF

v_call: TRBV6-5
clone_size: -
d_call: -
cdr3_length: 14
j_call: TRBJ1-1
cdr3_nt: TGTGCCGCCGATAAACAGCTCATGAACACTGAAGCTTTCTTT
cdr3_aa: CAADKQLMNTEAFF

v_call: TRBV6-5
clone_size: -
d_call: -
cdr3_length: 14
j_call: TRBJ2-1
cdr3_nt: TGTGCCACCGCGACATATCCGGCGTACAATGAGCAGTTCTTC
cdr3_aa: CATATYPAYNEQFF

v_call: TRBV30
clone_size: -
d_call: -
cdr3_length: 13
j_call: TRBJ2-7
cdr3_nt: TGTGCCTGGAGGCGGGATGTACTCTACGAGCAGTACTTC
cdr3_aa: CAWRRDVLYEQYF

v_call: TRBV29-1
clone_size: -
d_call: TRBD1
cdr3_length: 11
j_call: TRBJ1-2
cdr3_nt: TGCAGCGCCTGGACAGGGGGAGGCTACACCTTC
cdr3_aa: CSAWTGGGYTF

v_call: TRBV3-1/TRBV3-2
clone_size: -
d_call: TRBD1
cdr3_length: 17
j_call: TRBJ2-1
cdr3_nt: TGTGCCAGCAGCCCTCCGGGGACAGGGGACTTTTACAATGAGCAGTTCTTC
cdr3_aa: CASSPPGTGDFYNEQFF

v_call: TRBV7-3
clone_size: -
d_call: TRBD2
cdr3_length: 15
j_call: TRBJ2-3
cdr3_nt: TGTGCCAGCAGCTTTAGCGGGGCGCTCACAGATACGCAGTATTTT
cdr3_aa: CASSFSGALTDTQYF

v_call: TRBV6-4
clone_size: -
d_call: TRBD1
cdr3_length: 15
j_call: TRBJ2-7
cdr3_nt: TGTGCCAGCAGGTTGGGGACAGGGTTCTCCTACGAGCAGTACTTC
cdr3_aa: CASRLGTGFSYEQYF

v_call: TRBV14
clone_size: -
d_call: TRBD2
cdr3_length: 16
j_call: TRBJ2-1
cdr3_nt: TGTGCCAGCAGCCCCCTAGCGGGGGGAACATACAATGAGCAGTTCTTC
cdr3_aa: CASSPLAGGTYNEQFF

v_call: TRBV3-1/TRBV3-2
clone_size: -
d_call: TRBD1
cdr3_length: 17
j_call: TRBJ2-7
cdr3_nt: TGTGCCAGCAGCCAATGGGGACAGGGGCTTCCTCGGTACGAGCAGTACTTC
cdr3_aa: CASSQWGQGLPRYEQYF

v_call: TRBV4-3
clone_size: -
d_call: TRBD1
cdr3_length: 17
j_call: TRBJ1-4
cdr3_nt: TGCGCCAGCAGCCAAGGGCCCACAGGGGCAACTAATGAAAAACTGTTTTTT
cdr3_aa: CASSQGPTGATNEKLFF

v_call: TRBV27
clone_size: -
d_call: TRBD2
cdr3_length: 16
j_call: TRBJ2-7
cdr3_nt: TGTGCCAGCAGTTCTCTAGCGGGGGGATTCGGATACGAGCAGTACTTC
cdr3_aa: CASSSLAGGFGYEQYF